This TCR beta chain comes out of a study of blood T cell repertoires in COVID-19. As for the study in general: Samples representing acute and convalescent COVID-19 were sourced from the United States, Italy and Spain. From T cells, B-cell-depleted T cells, or PBMCs came the material, which was cDNA or gDNA.

Original handling: The assay estimated nucleated cells by amplifying reference gene primers. Profiling relied on immunoSEQ multiplex PCR, and the TCRdb table lists in-frame clones only, not all of them. The V and J calls and clone size were taken over from that table, and D and trimming were inferred from the DNA. The sample gives around 170,000 clones, roughly 90% of which show up once; around 0.53% is in the top ten. Germline-derived CDR1 and CDR2 are GTSNPN and SVGIG (reference sequence). This CDR3 is 14 amino acids long. V was pared by 3 bases and J by 7 bases, with 9 bases of the junction left unmatched.

This TCR was recovered from a man aged 45-60 years with acute or convalescent COVID-19. Sequenced: peripheral blood. The chain carries TRBV30 and TRBJ2-5, with 9 bases that match TRBD2. The CDR3 region is CAWSRNSGSVTQYF. CDR3 nucleotides: TGTGCCTGGAGCCGCAATAGCGGGAGTGTGACCCAGTACTTC.